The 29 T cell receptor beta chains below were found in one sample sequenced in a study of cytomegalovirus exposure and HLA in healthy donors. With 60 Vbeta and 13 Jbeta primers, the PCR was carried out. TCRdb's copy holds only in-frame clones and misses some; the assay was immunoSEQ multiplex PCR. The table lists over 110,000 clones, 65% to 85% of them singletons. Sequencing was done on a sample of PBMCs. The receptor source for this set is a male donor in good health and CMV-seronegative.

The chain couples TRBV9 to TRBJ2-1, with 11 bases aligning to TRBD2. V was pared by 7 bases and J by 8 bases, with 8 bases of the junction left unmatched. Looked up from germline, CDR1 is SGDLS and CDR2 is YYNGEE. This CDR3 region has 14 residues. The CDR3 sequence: CASQEVSGRDEQFF. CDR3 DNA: TGTGCCAGCCAAGAGGTTAGCGGGAGGGATGAGCAGTTCTTC.

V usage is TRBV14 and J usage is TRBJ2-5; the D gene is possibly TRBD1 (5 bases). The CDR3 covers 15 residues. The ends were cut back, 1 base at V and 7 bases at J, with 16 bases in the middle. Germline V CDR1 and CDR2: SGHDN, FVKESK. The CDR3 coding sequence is TGTGCCAGCAGCCAAGGGTGGGGCTCAGAACGGACCCAGTACTTC. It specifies CASSQGWGSERTQYF. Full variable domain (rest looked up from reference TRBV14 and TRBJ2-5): EAGVTQFPSHSVIEKGQTVTLRCDPISGHDNLYWYRRVMGKEIKFLLHFVKESKQDESGMPNNRFLAERTGGTYSTLKVQPAELEDSGVYFCASSQGWGSERTQYFGPGTRLLVL.

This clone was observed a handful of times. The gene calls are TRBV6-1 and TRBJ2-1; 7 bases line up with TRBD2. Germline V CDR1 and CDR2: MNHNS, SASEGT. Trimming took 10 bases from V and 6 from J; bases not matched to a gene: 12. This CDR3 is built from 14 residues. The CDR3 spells CATTRWGRVNEQFF. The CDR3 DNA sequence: TGTGCCACCACGAGATGGGGGAGGGTCAATGAGCAGTTCTTC.

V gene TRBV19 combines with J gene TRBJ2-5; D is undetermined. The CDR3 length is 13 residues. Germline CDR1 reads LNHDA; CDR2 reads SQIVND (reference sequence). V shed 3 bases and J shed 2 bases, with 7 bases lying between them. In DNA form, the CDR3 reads TGTGCCAGTAGTATGGTGGAGCAAGAGACCCAGTACTTC. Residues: CASSMVEQETQYF.

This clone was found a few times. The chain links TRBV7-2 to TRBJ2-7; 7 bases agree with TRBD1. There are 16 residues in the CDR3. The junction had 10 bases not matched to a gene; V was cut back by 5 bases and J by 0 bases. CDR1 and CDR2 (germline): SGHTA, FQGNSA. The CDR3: CASSPWTGAISYEQYF. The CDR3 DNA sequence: TGTGCCAGCAGCCCGTGGACAGGCGCCATCTCCTACGAGCAGTACTTC.

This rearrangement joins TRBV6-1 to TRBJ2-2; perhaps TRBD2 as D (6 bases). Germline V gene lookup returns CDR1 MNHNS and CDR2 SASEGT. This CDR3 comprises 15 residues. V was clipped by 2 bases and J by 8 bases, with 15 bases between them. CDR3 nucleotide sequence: TGTGCCAGCAGTGAAACCCTAGCGTGGGTTGGGGAGCTGTTTTTT. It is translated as CASSETLAWVGELFF.

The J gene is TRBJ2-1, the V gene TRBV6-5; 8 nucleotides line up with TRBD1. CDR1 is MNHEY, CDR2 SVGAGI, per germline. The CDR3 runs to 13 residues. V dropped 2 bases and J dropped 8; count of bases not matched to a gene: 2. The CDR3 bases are TGTGCCAGCAGTTACGGACAGGGTGATGAGCAGTTCTTC. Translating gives CASSYGQGDEQFF.

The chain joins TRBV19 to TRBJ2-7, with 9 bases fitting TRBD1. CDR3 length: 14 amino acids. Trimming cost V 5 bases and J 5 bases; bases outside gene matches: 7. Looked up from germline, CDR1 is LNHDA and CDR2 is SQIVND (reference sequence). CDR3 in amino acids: CASSAGTGFHEQYF. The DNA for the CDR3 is TGTGCCAGTAGTGCCGGGACAGGGTTCCACGAGCAGTACTTC.

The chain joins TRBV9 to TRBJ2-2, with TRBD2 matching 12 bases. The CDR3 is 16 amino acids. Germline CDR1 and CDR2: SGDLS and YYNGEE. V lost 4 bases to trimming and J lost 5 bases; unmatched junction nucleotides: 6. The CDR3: CASSPRLAGETGELFF. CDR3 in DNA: TGTGCCAGCAGCCCACGACTAGCGGGGGAAACCGGGGAGCTGTTTTTT.

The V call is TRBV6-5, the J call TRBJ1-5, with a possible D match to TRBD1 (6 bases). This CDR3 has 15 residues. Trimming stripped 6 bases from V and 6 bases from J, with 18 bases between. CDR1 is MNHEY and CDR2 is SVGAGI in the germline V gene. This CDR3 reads CASSLTGYEGQPQHF. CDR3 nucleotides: TGTGCCAGCAGCCTAACAGGGTATGAGGGTCAGCCCCAGCATTTT.

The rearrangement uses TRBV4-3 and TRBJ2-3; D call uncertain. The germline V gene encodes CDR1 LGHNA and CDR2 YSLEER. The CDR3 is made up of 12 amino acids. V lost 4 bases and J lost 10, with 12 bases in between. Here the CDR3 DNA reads TGCGCCAGCAGCCTCGGTACTGATGCGCAGTATTTT. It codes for CASSLGTDAQYF.

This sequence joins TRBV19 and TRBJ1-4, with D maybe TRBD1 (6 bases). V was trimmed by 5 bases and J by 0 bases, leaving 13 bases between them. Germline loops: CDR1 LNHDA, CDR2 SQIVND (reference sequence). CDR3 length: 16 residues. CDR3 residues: CASSEDRETTNEKLFF. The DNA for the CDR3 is TGTGCCAGTAGTGAGGACAGAGAGACAACTAATGAAAAACTGTTTTTT.

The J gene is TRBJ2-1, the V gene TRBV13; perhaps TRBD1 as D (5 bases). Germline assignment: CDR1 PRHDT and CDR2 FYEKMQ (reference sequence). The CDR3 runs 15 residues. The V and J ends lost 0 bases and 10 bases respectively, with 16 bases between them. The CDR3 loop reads CASSLGLRGRVEQFF. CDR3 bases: TGTGCCAGCAGCTTAGGATTAAGGGGCCGGGTGGAGCAGTTCTTC.

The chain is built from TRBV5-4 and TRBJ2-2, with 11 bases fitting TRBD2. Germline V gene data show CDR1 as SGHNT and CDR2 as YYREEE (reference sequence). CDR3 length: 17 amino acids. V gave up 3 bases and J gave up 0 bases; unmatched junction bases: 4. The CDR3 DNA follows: TGTGCCAGCAGCTCCCAACTAGCGGGGGCGAACACCGGGGAGCTGTTTTTT. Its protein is CASSSQLAGANTGELFF.

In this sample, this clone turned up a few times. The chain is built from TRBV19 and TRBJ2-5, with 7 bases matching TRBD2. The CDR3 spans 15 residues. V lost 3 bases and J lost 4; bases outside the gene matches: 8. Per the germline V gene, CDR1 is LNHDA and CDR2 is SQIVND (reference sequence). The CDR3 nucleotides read TGTGCCAGTAGTATGGTCGGGAGGACGCCAGAGACCCAGTACTTC. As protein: CASSMVGRTPETQYF.

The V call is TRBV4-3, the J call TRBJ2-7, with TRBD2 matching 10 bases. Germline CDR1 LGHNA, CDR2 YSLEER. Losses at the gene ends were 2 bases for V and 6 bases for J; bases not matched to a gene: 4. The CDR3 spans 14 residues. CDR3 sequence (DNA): TGCGCCAGCAGCCAAACCGGGACTAGCGCCGAGCAGTACTTC. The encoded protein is CASSQTGTSAEQYF.

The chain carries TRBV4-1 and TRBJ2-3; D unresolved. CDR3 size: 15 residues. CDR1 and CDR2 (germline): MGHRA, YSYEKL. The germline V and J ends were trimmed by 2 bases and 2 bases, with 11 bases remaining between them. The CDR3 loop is CASSQTGANTDTQYF. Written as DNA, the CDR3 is TGCGCCAGCAGCCAAACTGGAGCCAACACAGATACGCAGTATTTT.

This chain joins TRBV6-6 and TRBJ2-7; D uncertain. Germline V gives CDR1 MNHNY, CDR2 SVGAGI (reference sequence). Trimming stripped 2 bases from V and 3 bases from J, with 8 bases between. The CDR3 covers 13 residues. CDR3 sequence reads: CASSYRSLYEQYF. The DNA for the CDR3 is TGTGCCAGCAGTTACCGAAGCCTCTACGAGCAGTACTTC.

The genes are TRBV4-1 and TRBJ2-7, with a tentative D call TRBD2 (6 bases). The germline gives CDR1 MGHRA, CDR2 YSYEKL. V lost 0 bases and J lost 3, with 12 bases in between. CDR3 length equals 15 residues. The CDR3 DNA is TGCGCCAGCAGCCAAGATCGAGGGCGGGGCTACGAGCAGTACTTC. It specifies CASSQDRGRGYEQYF.

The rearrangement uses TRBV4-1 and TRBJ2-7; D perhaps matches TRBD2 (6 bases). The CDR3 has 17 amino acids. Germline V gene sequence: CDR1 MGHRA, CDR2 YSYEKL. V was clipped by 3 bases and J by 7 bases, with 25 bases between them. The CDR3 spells CASSQAPGGLGTVEQYF. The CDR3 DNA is TGCGCCAGCAGCCAGGCCCCCGGTGGACTGGGGACTGTTGAGCAGTACTTC.

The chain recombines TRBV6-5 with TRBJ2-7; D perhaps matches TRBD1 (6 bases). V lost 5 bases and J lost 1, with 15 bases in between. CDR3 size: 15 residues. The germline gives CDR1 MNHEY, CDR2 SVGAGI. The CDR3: CASSLRGGLSYEQYF. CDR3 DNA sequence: TGTGCCAGCAGTCTACGTGGGGGCTTATCCTACGAGCAGTACTTC.

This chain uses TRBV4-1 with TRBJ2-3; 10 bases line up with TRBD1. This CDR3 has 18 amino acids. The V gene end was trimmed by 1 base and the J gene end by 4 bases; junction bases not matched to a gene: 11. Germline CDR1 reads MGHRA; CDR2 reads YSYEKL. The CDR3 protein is CASSQALLGQGDADTQYF. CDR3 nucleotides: TGCGCCAGCAGCCAAGCGTTGTTAGGACAGGGGGATGCAGATACGCAGTATTTT.

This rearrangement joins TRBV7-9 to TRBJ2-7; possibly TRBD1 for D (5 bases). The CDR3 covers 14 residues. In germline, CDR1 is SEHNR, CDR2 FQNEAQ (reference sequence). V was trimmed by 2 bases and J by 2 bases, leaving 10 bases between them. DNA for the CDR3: TGTGCCAGCAGCTTACAGGGTGAGACCTACGAGCAGTACTTC. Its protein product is CASSLQGETYEQYF.

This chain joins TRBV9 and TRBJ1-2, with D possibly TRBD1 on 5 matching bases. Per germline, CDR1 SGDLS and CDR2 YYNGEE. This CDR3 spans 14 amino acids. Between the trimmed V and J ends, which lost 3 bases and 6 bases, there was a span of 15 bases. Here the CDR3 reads CASSATTVWDGYTF. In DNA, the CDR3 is TGTGCCAGCAGCGCGACGACAGTTTGGGATGGCTACACCTTC.

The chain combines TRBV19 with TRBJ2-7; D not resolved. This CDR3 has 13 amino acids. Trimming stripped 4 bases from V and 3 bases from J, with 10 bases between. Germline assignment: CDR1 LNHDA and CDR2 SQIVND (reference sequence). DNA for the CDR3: TGTGCCAGTAGTAACTGGGCAGACTACGAGCAGTACTTC. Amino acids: CASSNWADYEQYF.

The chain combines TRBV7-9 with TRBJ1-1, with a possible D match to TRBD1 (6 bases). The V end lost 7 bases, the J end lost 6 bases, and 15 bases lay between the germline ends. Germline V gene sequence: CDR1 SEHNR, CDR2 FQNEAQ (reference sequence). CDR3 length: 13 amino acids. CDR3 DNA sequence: TGTGCCAGCAAGCAGGGGCCCAACGCTGAAGCTTTCTTT. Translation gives CASKQGPNAEAFF.

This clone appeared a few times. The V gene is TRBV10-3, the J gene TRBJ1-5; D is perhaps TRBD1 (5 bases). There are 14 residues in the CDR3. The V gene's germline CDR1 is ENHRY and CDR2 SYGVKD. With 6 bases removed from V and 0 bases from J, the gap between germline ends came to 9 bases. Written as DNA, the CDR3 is TGTGCCATCAGGGCAGGGTATAGCAATCAGCCCCAGCATTTT. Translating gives CAIRAGYSNQPQHF.

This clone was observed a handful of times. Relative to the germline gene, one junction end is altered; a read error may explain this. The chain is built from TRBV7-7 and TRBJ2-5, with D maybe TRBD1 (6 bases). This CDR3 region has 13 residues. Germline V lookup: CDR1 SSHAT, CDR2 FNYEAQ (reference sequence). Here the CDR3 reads CASSLQGQETQYF. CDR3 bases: TGTGCTAGCAGCCTACAGGGACAAGAGACCCAGTACTTC.

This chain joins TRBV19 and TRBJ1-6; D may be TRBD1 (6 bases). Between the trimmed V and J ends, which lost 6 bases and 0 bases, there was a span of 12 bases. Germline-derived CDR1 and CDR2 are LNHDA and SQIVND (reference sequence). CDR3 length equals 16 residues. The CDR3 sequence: CASSPGQRSYNSPLHF. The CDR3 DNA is TGTGCCAGTAGCCCAGGACAGCGCTCCTATAATTCACCCCTCCACTTT.